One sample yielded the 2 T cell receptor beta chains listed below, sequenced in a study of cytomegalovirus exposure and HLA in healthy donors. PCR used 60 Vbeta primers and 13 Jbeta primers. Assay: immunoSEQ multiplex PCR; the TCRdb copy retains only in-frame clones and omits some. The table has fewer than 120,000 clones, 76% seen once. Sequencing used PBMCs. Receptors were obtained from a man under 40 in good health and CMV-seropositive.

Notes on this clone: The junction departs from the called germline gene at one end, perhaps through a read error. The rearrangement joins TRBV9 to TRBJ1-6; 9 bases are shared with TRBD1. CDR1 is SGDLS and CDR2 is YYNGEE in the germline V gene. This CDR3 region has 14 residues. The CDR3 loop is CASSAGTGSSSLHF. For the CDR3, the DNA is TGTGCCAGCAGCGCCGGGACAGGGTCTTCATCCCTCCACTTT.

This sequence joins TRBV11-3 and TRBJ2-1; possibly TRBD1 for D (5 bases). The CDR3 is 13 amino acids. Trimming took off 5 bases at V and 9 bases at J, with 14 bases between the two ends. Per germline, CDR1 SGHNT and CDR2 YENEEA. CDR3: CASSQGRLVEQFF. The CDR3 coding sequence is TGTGCCAGCAGCCAGGGTAGGTTGGTTGAGCAGTTCTTC.